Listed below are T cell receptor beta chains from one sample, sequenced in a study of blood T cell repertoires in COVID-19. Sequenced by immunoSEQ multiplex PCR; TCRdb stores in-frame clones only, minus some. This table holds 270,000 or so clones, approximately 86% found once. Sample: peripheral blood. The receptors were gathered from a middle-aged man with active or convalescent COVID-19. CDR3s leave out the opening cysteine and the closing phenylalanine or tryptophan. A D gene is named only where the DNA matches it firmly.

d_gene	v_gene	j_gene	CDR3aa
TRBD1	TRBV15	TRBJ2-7	ATSRGPRGQGNEQY
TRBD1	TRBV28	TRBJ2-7	ASSYGQGGSYEQY
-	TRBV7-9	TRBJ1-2	ASSLAAGIYGYT
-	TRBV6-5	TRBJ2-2	ASNRENTGELF
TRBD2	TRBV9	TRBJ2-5	ASSVGSGGPRETQY
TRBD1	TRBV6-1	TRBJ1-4	ASSELSGGAREKLF
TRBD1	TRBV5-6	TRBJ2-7	ASSEGQGFLYEQY
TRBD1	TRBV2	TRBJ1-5	ASSERDRVQPQH
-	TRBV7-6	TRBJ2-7	ASSSLDGLGRYEQY
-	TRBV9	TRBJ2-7	ASSVGGVGEQY
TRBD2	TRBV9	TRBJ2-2	ASSLIRPGLAAPGTTGELF
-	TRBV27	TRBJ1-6	ASSPRRNPSERAPLH
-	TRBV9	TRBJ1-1	ASSVGHSVNTEAF
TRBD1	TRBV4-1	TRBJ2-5	ASSHRQGEETQY
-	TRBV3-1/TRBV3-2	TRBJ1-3	ASSQWGRRGSGNTIY
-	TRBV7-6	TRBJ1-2	ASSSQPWGGNEDGYT
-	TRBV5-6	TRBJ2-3	ASSLYRVGTDTQY
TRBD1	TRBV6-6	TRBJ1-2	ASSYGDRGNYGYT
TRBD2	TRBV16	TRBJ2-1	ASSQSGLKNEQF
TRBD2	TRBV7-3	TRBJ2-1	ASSSSGGSYNEQF
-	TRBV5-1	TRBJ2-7	ASSVDTWAPTPYEQY
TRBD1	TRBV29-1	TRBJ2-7	SAAMRDRGDEQY
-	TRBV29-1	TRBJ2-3	SVAHTTTALVRHADTQY